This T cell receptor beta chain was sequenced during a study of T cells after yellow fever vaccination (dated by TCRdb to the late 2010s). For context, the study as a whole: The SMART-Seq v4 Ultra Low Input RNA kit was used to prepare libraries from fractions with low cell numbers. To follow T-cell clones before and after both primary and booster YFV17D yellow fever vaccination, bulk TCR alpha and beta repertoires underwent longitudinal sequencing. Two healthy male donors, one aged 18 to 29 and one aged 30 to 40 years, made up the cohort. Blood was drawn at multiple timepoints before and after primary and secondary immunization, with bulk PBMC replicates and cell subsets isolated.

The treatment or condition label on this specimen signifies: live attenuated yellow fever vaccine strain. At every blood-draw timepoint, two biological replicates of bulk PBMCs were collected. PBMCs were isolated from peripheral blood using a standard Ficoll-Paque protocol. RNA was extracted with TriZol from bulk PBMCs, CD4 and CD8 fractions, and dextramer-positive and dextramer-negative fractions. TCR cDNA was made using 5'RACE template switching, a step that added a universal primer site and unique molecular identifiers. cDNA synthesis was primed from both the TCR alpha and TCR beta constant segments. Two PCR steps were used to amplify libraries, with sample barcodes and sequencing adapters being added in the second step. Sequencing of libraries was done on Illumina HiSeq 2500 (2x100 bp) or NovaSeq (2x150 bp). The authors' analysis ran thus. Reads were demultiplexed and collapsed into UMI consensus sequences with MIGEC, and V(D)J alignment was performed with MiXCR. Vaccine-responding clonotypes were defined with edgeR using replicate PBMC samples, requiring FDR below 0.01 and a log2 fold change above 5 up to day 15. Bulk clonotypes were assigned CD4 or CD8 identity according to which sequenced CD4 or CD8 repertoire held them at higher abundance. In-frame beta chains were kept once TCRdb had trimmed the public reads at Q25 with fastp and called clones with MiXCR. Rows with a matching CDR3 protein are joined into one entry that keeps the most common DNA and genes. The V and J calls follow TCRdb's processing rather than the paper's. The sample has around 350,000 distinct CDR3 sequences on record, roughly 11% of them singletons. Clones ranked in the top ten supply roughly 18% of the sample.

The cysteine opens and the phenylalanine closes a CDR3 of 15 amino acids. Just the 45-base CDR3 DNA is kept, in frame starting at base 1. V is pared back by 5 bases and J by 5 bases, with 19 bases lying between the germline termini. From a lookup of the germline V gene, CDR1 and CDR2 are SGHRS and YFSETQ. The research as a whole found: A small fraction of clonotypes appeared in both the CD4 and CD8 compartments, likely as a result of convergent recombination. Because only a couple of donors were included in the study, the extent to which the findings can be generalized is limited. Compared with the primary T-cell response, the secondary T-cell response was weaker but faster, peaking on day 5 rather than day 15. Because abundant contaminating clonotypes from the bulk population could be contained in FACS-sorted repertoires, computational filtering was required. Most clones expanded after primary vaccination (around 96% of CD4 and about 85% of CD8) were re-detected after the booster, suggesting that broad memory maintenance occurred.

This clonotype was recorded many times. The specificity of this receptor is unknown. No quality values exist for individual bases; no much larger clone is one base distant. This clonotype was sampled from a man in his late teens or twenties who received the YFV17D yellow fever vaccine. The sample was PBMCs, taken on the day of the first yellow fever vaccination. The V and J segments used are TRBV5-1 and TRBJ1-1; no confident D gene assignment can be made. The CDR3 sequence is CASRHYGRGRTEAFF. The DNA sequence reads TGCGCCAGCAGACACTACGGGAGAGGGAGGACTGAAGCTTTCTTT.